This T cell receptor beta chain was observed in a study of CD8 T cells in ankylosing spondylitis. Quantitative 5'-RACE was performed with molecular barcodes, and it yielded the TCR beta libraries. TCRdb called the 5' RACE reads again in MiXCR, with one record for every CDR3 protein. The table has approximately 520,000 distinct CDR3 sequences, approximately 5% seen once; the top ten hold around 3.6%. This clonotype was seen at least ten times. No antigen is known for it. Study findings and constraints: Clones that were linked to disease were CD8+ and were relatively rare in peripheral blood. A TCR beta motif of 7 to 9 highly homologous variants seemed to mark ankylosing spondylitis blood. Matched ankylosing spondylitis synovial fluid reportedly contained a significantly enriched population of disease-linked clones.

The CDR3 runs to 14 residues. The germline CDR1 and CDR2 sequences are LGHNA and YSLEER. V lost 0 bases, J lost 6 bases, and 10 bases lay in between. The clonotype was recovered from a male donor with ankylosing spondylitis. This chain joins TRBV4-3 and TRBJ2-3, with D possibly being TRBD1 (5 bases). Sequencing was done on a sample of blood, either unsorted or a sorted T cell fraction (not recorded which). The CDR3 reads CASSQDSGWDTQYF. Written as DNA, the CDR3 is TGCGCCAGCAGCCAAGATTCAGGGTGGGATACGCAGTATTTT.